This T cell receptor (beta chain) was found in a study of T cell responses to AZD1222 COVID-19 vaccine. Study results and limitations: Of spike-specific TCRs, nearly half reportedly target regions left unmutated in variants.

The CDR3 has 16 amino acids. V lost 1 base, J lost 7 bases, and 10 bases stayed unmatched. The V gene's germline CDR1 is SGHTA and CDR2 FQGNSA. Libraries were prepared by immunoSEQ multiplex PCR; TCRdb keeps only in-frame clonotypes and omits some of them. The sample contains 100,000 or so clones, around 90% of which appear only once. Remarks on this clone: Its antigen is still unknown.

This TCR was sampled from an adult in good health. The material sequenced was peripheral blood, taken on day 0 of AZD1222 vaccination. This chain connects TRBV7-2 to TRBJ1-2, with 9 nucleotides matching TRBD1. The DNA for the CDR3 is TGTGCCAGCAGCTTAGGAGGAACAGGGACAGGGTCTGGCTACACCTTC. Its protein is CASSLGGTGTGSGYTF.